These 27 T cell receptor beta chains were sequenced from one sample in a study of lung T cells in sarcoidosis with Löfgren's syndrome. Via MiXCR, TCRdb re-called the reads, giving one row per CDR3 protein. The sample consists of about 19,000 distinct CDR3 sequences, about 20% of them appearing once. Input material: CD4+ T cells from PBMCs. The source of these receptors is a human donor with sarcoidosis (Löfgren's syndrome or another form), or a control subject (not recorded which).

Regarding this clonotype: A clone one base away is much larger, so this may be a read error. This chain joins TRBV4-1 and TRBJ2-7, with D perhaps assigned TRBD1 or TRBD2 (5 bases each). V lost 4 bases and J lost 6, with 16 bases in between. Germline V gives CDR1 MGHRA, CDR2 YSYEKL. CDR3 length equals 14 residues. CDR3: CASSLMTGPCEQYF. The CDR3 nucleotides are TGCGCCAGCAGCCTAATGACGGGGCCCTGCGAGCAGTACTTC.

The chain employs TRBV6-9 and TRBJ1-3, with unresolved D. Germline V gives CDR1 MNHGY, CDR2 SVAAGI. Trimming took off 3 bases at V and 0 bases at J, with 15 bases between the two ends. The length of the CDR3 is 17 residues. The CDR3 reads CASSYRHLIGSGNTIYF. Written as DNA, the CDR3 is TGTGCCAGCAGTTACCGTCATCTTATCGGCTCTGGAAACACCATATATTTT.

At least ten counts were recorded for this clonotype. The CDR3 region is CASSKTGQPQYEQYF. The CDR3 bases are TGTGCCAGCAGCAAGACGGGACAGCCCCAATACGAGCAGTACTTC. The rearrangement links TRBV11-2 to TRBJ2-7; 7 bases map to TRBD1. Germline values: CDR1 SGHAT, CDR2 FQNNGV. After removal of 5 bases from V and 4 bases from J, the junction contained 11 bases not matched to a gene. The CDR3 is made up of 15 amino acids.

This clonotype turned up a few times. The chain uses TRBV30 and TRBJ2-7, with a weak D call TRBD2 (5 bases). V was pared by 2 bases and J by 0 bases, with 14 bases between. Germline V gives CDR1 GTSNPN, CDR2 SVGIG (reference sequence). CDR3 length: 15 residues. As DNA, the CDR3 is TGTGCCTGGAGTCCGGGGATTGGTGCCTCCTACGAGCAGTACTTC. The encoded protein is CAWSPGIGASYEQYF.

The sample holds one count of this clonotype. A junction boundary mismatches the germline segment, possibly from a read error. V usage is TRBV4-3 and J usage is TRBJ2-1, with D tentatively TRBD1 or TRBD2 (5 bases each). The CDR3 runs 13 residues. Germline values: CDR1 LGHNA, CDR2 YSLEER. The CDR3 protein is CVSSQGLRGEQFF. The CDR3 DNA reads TGCGTCAGCAGCCAAGGTTTGAGGGGCGAGCAGTTCTTC.

To note about this clonotype: This clone may be a read error of a much larger clone one base away. CDR3 region: CASSLNGSGDEQFF. The CDR3 DNA follows: TGTGCCAGCAGCTTAAATGGTAGCGGAGATGAGCAGTTCTTC. The chain recombines TRBV7-2 with TRBJ2-1; D may be TRBD2 (6 bases). V dropped 2 bases and J dropped 8 bases, with 13 bases sitting between them. This CDR3 spans 14 amino acids. Germline V gives CDR1 SGHTA, CDR2 FQGNSA.

The table lists this clonotype with many counts. The J gene is TRBJ1-1, the V gene TRBV4-2; D uncertain. Germline V gene lookup returns CDR1 LGHNA and CDR2 YNFKEQ. The CDR3 has 15 residues. V lost 3 bases, J lost 2 bases, and 13 bases lay in between. CDR3 sequence (DNA): TGTGCCAGCAGCCAGGAAGGGAACTTTAACACTGAAGCTTTCTTT. It yields the protein CASSQEGNFNTEAFF.

Worth noting for this clonotype: A much larger clone is a single base away; this may be a read error. This sequence joins TRBV10-1 and TRBJ2-7, with 11 bases fitting TRBD2. In germline, CDR1 is WNHNN, CDR2 SYGVQD (reference sequence). There are 13 residues in the CDR3. CDR3 amino acids: CASRTSGSYEQCF. The CDR3 DNA sequence: TGCGCCAGCAGAACTAGCGGGAGCTACGAGCAGTGCTTC.

In this sample, this clonotype turned up many times. J is TRBJ2-1 and V is TRBV15; possibly TRBD2 for D (6 bases). CDR3 size: 16 residues. Trimming pared 0 bases from V and 4 bases from J, leaving 13 bases between. The germline gives CDR1 LNHNV, CDR2 YYDKDF (reference sequence). The CDR3 reads CATSRDRGAGYNEQFF. Written as DNA, the CDR3 is TGTGCCACCAGCAGAGATCGCGGGGCGGGGTACAATGAGCAGTTCTTC.

This clonotype rates as medium-sized. The chain recombines TRBV27 with TRBJ2-3; D not resolved. The CDR3 spans 13 residues. The germline V and J ends were trimmed by 2 bases and 5 bases, with 8 bases remaining between them. Germline V gene data show CDR1 as MNHEY and CDR2 as SMNVEV (reference sequence). The CDR3 loop reads CASSLRLGDTQYF. In nucleotides, the CDR3 is TGTGCCAGCAGTTTACGACTGGGAGATACGCAGTATTTT.

This clonotype was observed at least ten times. This chain links TRBV7-2 with TRBJ2-3, with TRBD2 matching over 9 bases. Looked up from germline, CDR1 is SGHTA and CDR2 is FQGNSA. J was trimmed by 3 bases and V by 1 base; bases with no gene match: 5. The CDR3 contains 16 residues. The CDR3 loop reads CASSLGTGLATDTQYF. CDR3 coding DNA: TGTGCCAGCAGCTTAGGGACGGGACTAGCTACAGATACGCAGTATTTT.

This chain links TRBV20-1 with TRBJ2-1; maybe TRBD2 (6 bases). Germline CDR1 reads DFQATT; CDR2 reads SNEGSKA (reference sequence). The CDR3 sequence is 14 residues long. The CDR3 sequence: CGGVQAEAYNEQFF. The CDR3 DNA sequence: TGCGGCGGGGTCCAGGCGGAGGCCTACAATGAGCAGTTCTTC.

This clonotype has a count of ten or more. The chain couples TRBV4-1 to TRBJ1-2; weak D call: TRBD1 (5 bases). With 1 base removed from V and 3 bases from J, the gap between germline ends came to 6 bases. Germline-derived CDR1 and CDR2 are MGHRA and YSYEKL. The length of the CDR3 is 13 residues. The DNA of the CDR3 is TGCGCCAGCAGCCAAGGCAGGGACTATGGCTACACCTTC. Translated, it gives CASSQGRDYGYTF.

This clonotype was detected many times. The J gene is TRBJ1-5, the V gene TRBV12-3 or TRBV12-4; D remains ambiguous. Trimming shortened V by 5 bases and J by 7 bases, and 12 bases separated the two germline ends. CDR3 length: 13 amino acids. This CDR3 reads CASSGLGRQPQHF. In nucleotides, the CDR3 is TGTGCCAGCAGTGGGCTCGGACGCCAGCCCCAGCATTTT.

This clonotype was observed a few times. This may stem from a read error, because a much larger clone lies one nucleotide away. This chain uses TRBV7-2 with TRBJ2-5, with 7 bases fitting TRBD2. Per the germline V gene, CDR1 is SGHTA and CDR2 is FQGNSA. CDR3 length equals 17 residues. CDR3 protein: CASSSDVGTTDQGTQYF. The CDR3 DNA is TGTGCCAGCAGCTCCGACGTGGGGACTACCGATCAAGGGACCCAGTACTTC.

About this clonotype itself: This sequence may be a read error, since a much larger clone differs from it by one base. Likely a read error: the CDR3 ends without its conserved phenylalanine or tryptophan. The genes are TRBV28 and TRBJ1-2; D is ambiguous. The CDR3 has 15 residues. Trimming removed 2 bases from V and 0 bases from J, with 10 bases in between. Germline V lookup: CDR1 MDHEN, CDR2 SYDVKM. The CDR3 DNA follows: TGTGCCAGCAGTTTAACTCGAGTTTCTAACTATGGCTACACCTCC. Its translation: CASSLTRVSNYGYTS.

This clonotype has ten or more counts. The chain joins TRBV2 to TRBJ2-3; the D gene is possibly TRBD1 (5 bases). The CDR3 is 15 residues long. Germline CDR1 and CDR2: SNHLY and FYNNEI. Trimming shortened V by 3 bases and J by 1 base, and 11 bases separated the two germline ends. The CDR3 region is CASSDRVPGTDTQYF. The DNA of the CDR3 is TGTGCCAGCAGTGACAGGGTCCCGGGCACAGATACGCAGTATTTT.

This clonotype was observed many times. The chain uses TRBV7-9 and TRBJ2-1, with a weak D call TRBD2 (6 bases). The ends were cut back, 5 bases at V and 6 bases at J, with 17 bases in the middle. CDR1 and CDR2 (germline): SEHNR, FQNEAQ (reference sequence). CDR3 size: 15 residues. The CDR3 region has the DNA TGTGCCAGCAGCCTTATTCACGGGGGAATCAATGAGCAGTTCTTC. This codes for CASSLIHGGINEQFF.

This clonotype was recorded many times. This rearrangement joins TRBV4-2 to TRBJ2-3, with TRBD2 matching 11 bases. Germline V lookup: CDR1 LGHNA, CDR2 YNFKEQ. The CDR3 has 18 residues. The V segment lost 3 bases and the J segment 0 bases; nucleotides outside the gene matches: 8. This CDR3 reads CASSHASGGQTSTDTQYF. The CDR3 DNA reads as TGTGCCAGCAGCCATGCTAGCGGGGGGCAAACTAGCACAGATACGCAGTATTTT.

About this clonotype itself: This is likely a read error, given that the CDR3 carries no conserved phenylalanine or tryptophan at its end. The chain carries TRBV5-1 and TRBJ2-7, with 8 bases that match TRBD2. After removal of 0 bases from V and 2 bases from J, the junction contained 7 bases not matched to a gene. Germline CDR1 SGHRS, CDR2 YFSETQ. The CDR3 is 16 amino acids. CDR3 sequence reads: CASSLAGRGAAYEQYL. The CDR3 region has the DNA TGCGCCAGCAGCTTGGCCGGGAGGGGAGCCGCCTACGAGCAGTACCTC.

By share of the sample, this clonotype is medium-sized. The J gene is TRBJ1-4, the V gene TRBV28, with D hard to call. Germline V gene lookup returns CDR1 MDHEN and CDR2 SYDVKM. V was shortened by 2 bases and J by 3 bases, with 16 bases between the two germline ends. CDR3 length: 17 amino acids. This chain's CDR3 is CASSLTLGPGSNEKLFF. The CDR3 DNA follows: TGTGCCAGCAGTTTAACACTTGGGCCAGGTTCTAATGAAAAACTGTTTTTT.

This clonotype was picked up many times. The genes are TRBV28 and TRBJ2-3; 10 bases agree with TRBD1. The V gene's germline CDR1 is MDHEN and CDR2 SYDVKM. The J segment lost 4 bases and the V segment lost 3 bases, leaving 1 base of the junction unmatched. This CDR3 is 14 amino acids long. CDR3 sequence reads: CASSLTGGADTQYF. In DNA form, the CDR3 reads TGTGCCAGCAGTTTGACAGGGGGCGCAGATACGCAGTATTTT.

A word on this clonotype: It may be a read error: a sequence one base away is much more abundant. This chain uses TRBV18 with TRBJ1-4; D perhaps matches TRBD1 (5 bases). In germline, CDR1 is KGHSH, CDR2 LQKENI. Trimming left V 3 bases short and J 8 bases short, with 13 bases between. CDR3 size: 14 residues. The CDR3 nucleotides read TGTGCCAGCTCACCCGGGACTGATACCGAAAAACTGTTTTTT. This sequence encodes CASSPGTDTEKLFF.

Judged by abundance, this clonotype is medium-sized. The chain joins TRBV10-3 to TRBJ2-7, with TRBD1 identical over 10 bases. This CDR3 comprises 14 residues. In germline, CDR1 is ENHRY, CDR2 SYGVKD. Trimming took 2 bases from V and 2 from J; bases not matched to a gene: 0. The CDR3 DNA reads as TGTGCCATCAGTGAGGGGACAGGGGCCTACGAGCAGTACTTC. This codes for CAISEGTGAYEQYF.

This clonotype has a handful of counts. CDR3 protein: CSVEARGQGLNEQFF. The CDR3 nucleotides are TGCAGCGTTGAAGCGAGGGGACAGGGGCTCAATGAGCAGTTCTTC. The chain carries TRBV29-1 and TRBJ2-1; 10 positions match TRBD1. The V gene's germline CDR1 is SQVTM and CDR2 ANQGSEA. J lost 6 bases, V lost 1 base, and 6 bases had no gene match. The CDR3 totals 15 residues.

This clonotype was found many times. The chain has TRBV5-1 and TRBJ2-1; 8 bases line up with TRBD1. Unmatched junction bases numbered 4, after V lost 1 base and J lost 7 bases. This CDR3 is built from 14 residues. Germline V gives CDR1 SGHRS, CDR2 YFSETQ. CDR3 in amino acids: CASSLIGQGNEQFF. Here the CDR3 DNA reads TGCGCCAGCAGCTTGATTGGACAGGGAAATGAGCAGTTCTTC.

This clonotype was picked up many times. The chain carries TRBV24-1 and TRBJ2-3; D ambiguous. This CDR3 is 16 amino acids long. Germline-derived CDR1 and CDR2 are KGHDR and SFDVKD. Trimming took 7 bases from V and 0 from J, leaving 16 bases between them. CDR3 amino acids: CATRGPGDISTDTQYF. DNA for the CDR3: TGTGCCACCAGGGGCCCGGGCGACATTAGCACAGATACGCAGTATTTT.